Presented here are 23 T cell receptor beta chains from one specimen sequenced in a study of blood T cell repertoires in COVID-19. TCRdb's copy holds only in-frame clones and misses some; the assay was immunoSEQ multiplex PCR. The repertoire holds under 55,000 clones, with around nine tenths as singletons. Material for sequencing was peripheral blood. The receptor source for this set is a human donor in a cohort sampled during active COVID-19.

The chain combines TRBV5-4 with TRBJ2-5, with D possibly matching TRBD1 (6 bases). The CDR3 totals 13 residues. With 6 bases removed from V and 1 base from J, the gap between germline ends came to 10 bases. Germline V gene sequence: CDR1 SGHNT, CDR2 YYREEE (reference sequence). The DNA for the CDR3 is TGTGCCAGCAAGGACAGAGCCCAAGAGACCCAGTACTTC. It codes for CASKDRAQETQYF.

V and J are TRBV3-1 (or the pseudogene TRBV3-2) and TRBJ2-1, with 9 bases aligning to TRBD1. The CDR3 runs 14 residues. V lost 7 bases and J lost 9; bases outside the gene matches: 10. Germline loops: CDR1 LGHDT, CDR2 YNNKEL (reference sequence). DNA of the CDR3: TGTGCCAGCACCATCGGGACAGGGAGTGGTGAGCAGTTCTTC. This gives the protein CASTIGTGSGEQFF.

The chain joins TRBV19 to TRBJ1-2; 11 bases match TRBD1. With V trimmed by 7 bases and J by 5 bases, 6 bases remained unmatched. Germline assignment: CDR1 LNHDA and CDR2 SQIVND (reference sequence). This CDR3 region has 14 residues. CDR3 region: CASNLGQGVYGYTF. The CDR3 nucleotides read TGTGCCAGTAATTTGGGACAGGGGGTATATGGCTACACCTTC.

V and J are TRBV7-9 and TRBJ1-2; D is ambiguous. In germline, CDR1 is SEHNR, CDR2 FQNEAQ (reference sequence). CDR3 size: 12 residues. Trimming took off 0 bases at V and 4 bases at J, with 3 bases between the two ends. The CDR3 coding sequence is TGTGCCAGCAGCTTAGCCCGCTATGGCTACACCTTC. Its protein is CASSLARYGYTF.

The genes are TRBV18 and TRBJ2-7, with D perhaps TRBD1 (5 bases). The CDR3 spans 14 residues. Germline V lookup: CDR1 KGHSH, CDR2 LQKENI. V was cut by 1 base and J by 1 base, with 8 bases left in between. The DNA for the CDR3 is TGTGCCAGCTCACCACAACAGGAGTCCTACGAGCAGTACTTC. Translating gives CASSPQQESYEQYF.

This chain connects TRBV29-1 to TRBJ2-3; 8 bases agree with TRBD1. Germline-derived CDR1 and CDR2 are SQVTM and ANQGSEA. The junction had 2 bases not matched to a gene; V was cut back by 2 bases and J by 1 base. The CDR3 loop spans 14 amino acids. The CDR3 nucleotides are TGCAGCGTTGAACTGGGACAGGGCACAGATACGCAGTATTTT. It yields the protein CSVELGQGTDTQYF.

This clone has only one observation. The chain links TRBV7-3 to TRBJ2-5; 10 nucleotides line up with TRBD1. CDR1 and CDR2 (germline): SGHTA, FQGTGA. This CDR3 comprises 17 residues. Trimming cost V 3 bases and J 2 bases; bases outside gene matches: 9. The CDR3 bases are TGTGCCAGCAGCTTGACAGGGGGCCTCCGCTTACAAGAGACCCAGTACTTC. This encodes CASSLTGGLRLQETQYF.

In its sample, this clone was seen once. The chain couples TRBV5-4 to TRBJ2-3, with 11 bases that match TRBD1. The CDR3 covers 17 residues. The germline V gene encodes CDR1 SGHNT and CDR2 YYREEE (reference sequence). With V trimmed by 0 bases and J by 4 bases, 7 bases remained unmatched. The CDR3 coding sequence is TGTGCCAGCAGCTTGGTGTCCAGGACAGGGGGCGCAGATACGCAGTATTTT. Amino acids: CASSLVSRTGGADTQYF.

The chain recombines TRBV7-2 with TRBJ2-3, with 12 bases that match TRBD2. Germline-derived CDR1 and CDR2 are SGHTA and FQGNSA. The CDR3 runs to 16 residues. Trimming removed 1 base from V and 8 bases from J; junction bases left unmatched: 7. CDR3 region: CASSLDTSGGLRTQYF. The CDR3 coding sequence is TGTGCCAGCAGCTTAGATACTAGCGGGGGGCTTCGTACGCAGTATTTT.

The gene calls are TRBV9 and TRBJ2-5; weak D call: TRBD1 (5 bases). This CDR3 contains 11 residues. The V and J ends lost 3 bases and 5 bases respectively, with 5 bases between them. The germline V gene has CDR1 SGDLS and CDR2 YYNGEE. The CDR3 coding sequence is TGTGCCAGCAGCGAGGGGGAGACCCAGTACTTC. Amino acids: CASSEGETQYF.

This chain uses TRBV6-2 or TRBV6-3 with TRBJ1-5, with D possibly being TRBD1 (6 bases). Trimming shortened V by 5 bases and J by 1 base, and 12 bases separated the two germline ends. This CDR3 is 15 amino acids long. Germline V lookup: CDR1 MNHEY, CDR2 SVGEGT. The CDR3 sequence is CASSLQGWSNQPQHF. The CDR3 DNA reads as TGTGCCAGCAGTCTACAGGGATGGAGCAATCAGCCCCAGCATTTT.

This clone appeared a single time. The rearrangement uses TRBV7-2 and TRBJ1-4; maybe TRBD1 (6 bases). Germline V lookup: CDR1 SGHTA, CDR2 FQGNSA. Between the trimmed V and J ends, which lost 5 bases and 8 bases, there was a span of 12 bases. The CDR3 spans 13 residues. CDR3 sequence (DNA): TGTGCCAGCAGCGAGGGGGGGCGAGAAAAACTGTTTTTT. Amino acid sequence: CASSEGGREKLFF. Variable domain in full (rest from reference TRBV7-2 and TRBJ1-4): GAGVSQSPSNKVTEKGKDVELRCDPISGHTALYWYRQSLGQGLEFLIYFQGNSAPDKSGLPSDRFSAERTGGSVSTLTIQRTQQEDSAVYLCASSEGGREKLFFGSGTQLSVL.

This clone was counted between two and nine times. This sequence joins TRBV7-9 and TRBJ1-6; D is uncertain. CDR1 SEHNR and CDR2 FQNEAQ come from the germline V gene (reference sequence). The CDR3 extends over 15 amino acids. The V and J ends lost 0 bases and 14 bases respectively, with 17 bases between them. CDR3 amino acids: CASSLAGATHAALHF. The CDR3 DNA follows: TGTGCCAGCAGCTTAGCTGGAGCGACGCATGCGGCCCTCCACTTT.

This clone was found once. The chain recombines TRBV11-3 with TRBJ2-7; D ambiguous. V shed 3 bases and J shed 2 bases, with 8 bases lying between them. The CDR3 covers 13 residues. Germline V gene data show CDR1 as SGHNT and CDR2 as YENEEA. CDR3: CASSLSTTYEQYF. CDR3 nucleotide sequence: TGTGCCAGCAGCTTGAGTACCACCTACGAGCAGTACTTC.

The V and J genes are TRBV20-1 and TRBJ2-3; TRBD1 agrees at 7 bases. Looked up from germline, CDR1 is DFQATT and CDR2 is SNEGSKA (reference sequence). The CDR3 is made up of 14 amino acids. The trim removed 3 bases at V and 4 bases at J, leaving 7 bases unmatched. This chain's CDR3 is CSASGQGVADTQYF. CDR3 coding DNA: TGCAGTGCTAGTGGTCAGGGGGTGGCAGATACGCAGTATTTT.

V and J are TRBV30 and TRBJ1-2; D gene uncertain. This CDR3 contains 13 residues. CDR1 is GTSNPN and CDR2 is SVGIG in the germline V gene (reference sequence). Trimming left V 3 bases short and J 0 bases short, with 8 bases between. This CDR3 reads CAWRTPSNYGYTF. In DNA form, the CDR3 reads TGTGCCTGGAGGACACCCTCTAACTATGGCTACACCTTC.

This chain connects TRBV3-1 (or the pseudogene TRBV3-2) to TRBJ2-7; 10 bases match TRBD1. The V gene's germline CDR1 is LGHDT and CDR2 YNNKEL (reference sequence). The ends lost 2 bases at V and 2 bases at J; junction bases unmatched: 3. The CDR3 is made up of 15 amino acids. The CDR3 here is CASSQPGQGTYEQYF. The CDR3 DNA reads TGTGCCAGCAGCCAACCGGGACAGGGGACCTACGAGCAGTACTTC.

The chain couples TRBV7-8 to TRBJ2-5, with D possibly TRBD2 on 7 matching bases. The germline gives CDR1 SGHVS, CDR2 FQNEAQ. With 1 base removed from V and 5 bases from J, the gap between germline ends came to 14 bases. The CDR3 runs 15 residues. The CDR3 loop reads CASSLDGGAVETQYF. CDR3 DNA sequence: TGTGCCAGCAGCTTAGATGGGGGGGCCGTGGAGACCCAGTACTTC.

This clone occurred once. The V gene is TRBV6-5, the J gene TRBJ2-7; D is perhaps TRBD1 (5 bases). Germline CDR1 MNHEY, CDR2 SVGAGI. V was shortened by 6 bases and J by 0 bases, with 12 bases between the two germline ends. The CDR3 loop spans 14 amino acids. The CDR3 DNA is TGTGCCAGCAGGTCAAACAGGATCTCCTACGAGCAGTACTTC. Amino acids: CASRSNRISYEQYF.

This clone was seen a handful of times. The chain recombines TRBV20-1 with TRBJ1-2; no clear D. The CDR3 has 10 amino acids. Trimming took off 5 bases at V and 8 bases at J, with 9 bases between the two ends. Germline CDR1 is DFQATT and CDR2 is SNEGSKA (reference sequence). CDR3 DNA sequence: TGCAGTGCTGGCAGAGGAGGCTACACCTTC. It specifies CSAGRGGYTF.

The V call is TRBV5-6, the J call TRBJ2-7, with TRBD2 matching 12 bases. Trimming removed 4 bases from V and 1 base from J; junction bases left unmatched: 15. CDR1 is SGHDT, CDR2 YYEEEE, per germline. The CDR3 covers 19 residues. In DNA, the CDR3 is TGTGCCAGCAGCCGAGGGCTAGCGGGGGGGCGAATGGGTTCCTACGAGCAGTACTTC. Amino acid sequence: CASSRGLAGGRMGSYEQYF.

The V and J genes are TRBV29-1 and TRBJ2-1; TRBD2 agrees at 12 bases. CDR3 length: 13 residues. V lost 6 bases, J lost 5 bases, and 2 bases stayed unmatched. CDR1 and CDR2 from the germline V gene are SQVTM and ANQGSEA. The CDR3 loop reads CSVLAGGDNEQFF. The CDR3, as DNA: TGCAGCGTCCTAGCGGGGGGGGACAATGAGCAGTTCTTC.

The CDR3 sequence is CAIRGDPTDTQYF. CDR3 DNA sequence: TGTGCCATCAGGGGAGACCCCACAGATACGCAGTATTTT. The chain couples TRBV10-3 to TRBJ2-3, with D perhaps TRBD2 (5 bases). The CDR3 sequence is 13 residues long. V was clipped by 6 bases and J by 2 bases, with 9 bases between them. CDR1 ENHRY and CDR2 SYGVKD come from the germline V gene.